The T cell receptor (beta chain) described here comes from a study of regulatory T cells in long-lasting Graves disease. Germline V CDR1 and CDR2: MNHNS, SASEGT. The J segment lost 6 bases and the V segment lost 5 bases, leaving 8 bases of the junction unmatched. The CDR3 is 14 residues long. Construction of TCR beta libraries relied on iRepertoire HTBI primers and on Arm-PCR targeting CDR3 regions. TCRdb re-called the multiplex PCR reads with MiXCR, one entry per CDR3 protein. In the table there are hundreds of thousands of distinct CDR3 sequences, roughly 15% of which are singletons. The sample's time point: newly diagnosed GD, antithyroid drugs for less than 3 months. Researchers made the TCR library from RNA that was extracted from PBMCs. These data are also associated with another study on T cells in Graves' hyperthyroidism and ophthalmopathy.

The TCR originated in a middle-aged woman with Graves disease. Source: peripheral blood mononuclear cells (PBMCs), taken at new diagnosis, from a patient treated with antithyroid drugs. This chain connects TRBV6-1 to TRBJ2-5, with TRBD2 matching over 8 bases. The CDR3: CASSHRGGLKTQYF. CDR3 DNA: TGTGCCAGCAGTCACCGGGGGGGCCTGAAGACCCAGTACTTC.